The T cell receptor (beta chain) described here comes from a study of blood T cell repertoires in COVID-19. Study background: Some COVID-19 samples were acute and others convalescent; all came from the United States, Italy and Spain.

CDR1 GTSNPN and CDR2 SVGIG come from the germline V gene (reference sequence). This CDR3 region has 14 residues. Trimming took 0 bases from V and 7 from J; bases not matched to a gene: 7. Sequencing used immunoSEQ multiplex PCR; TCRdb keeps in-frame clones, though not all of them. The sample carries 150,000 to 200,000 clones, 60% to 80% recorded once. The J gene is TRBJ1-2, the V gene TRBV30, with 8 bases matching TRBD1. Sequencing was performed on PBMCs or T cells enriched from blood (not recorded which). This sequence was found in a man aged 55-75 years who had been exposed to COVID-19. In nucleotides, the CDR3 is TGTGCCTGGAGTGTACAGGGGGGAACGGCTGGCTACACCTTC. The encoded protein is CAWSVQGGTAGYTF.